A single sample is the source of the 32 T cell receptor beta chains below, sequenced in a study of shared clonotypes between healthy human individuals. The assay was immunoSEQ multiplex PCR, and TCRdb's table has in-frame clones only and misses some. The sample gives a few hundred thousand clones, 97% of which show up once; around 0.058% is in the top ten. Sequencing was done on a sample of naive CD4+ T cells sorted from blood. Subset: CD45RA+ positively selected. Receptor source: a woman aged 25 to 39 in good health.

V gene TRBV18 combines with J gene TRBJ1-2, with D unclear. The CDR3 loop spans 14 amino acids. The germline V gene encodes CDR1 KGHSH and CDR2 LQKENI. Trimming took off 0 bases at V and 4 bases at J, with 9 bases between the two ends. CDR3 nucleotides: TGTGCCAGCTCACCACCTGCACAGACCTATGGCTACACCTTC. It encodes CASSPPAQTYGYTF.

The gene calls are TRBV30 and TRBJ2-7, with TRBD2 as a possible D gene (6 bases). CDR1 GTSNPN and CDR2 SVGIG come from the germline V gene (reference sequence). The CDR3 is made up of 13 amino acids. Between the trimmed V and J ends, which lost 2 bases and 9 bases, there was a span of 17 bases. CDR3: CAWSFGGGQGQYF. CDR3 DNA sequence: TGTGCCTGGAGTTTTGGGGGAGGCCAGGGGCAGTACTTC.

The chain couples TRBV19 to TRBJ2-7, with 7 nucleotides matching TRBD1. Germline CDR1 is LNHDA and CDR2 is SQIVND (reference sequence). J lost 0 bases, V lost 9 bases, and 8 bases had no gene match. This CDR3 has 14 amino acids. The CDR3 loop reads CARVGRDSSYEQYF. Here the CDR3 DNA reads TGTGCCAGGGTGGGAAGGGACAGCTCCTACGAGCAGTACTTC.

The chain joins TRBV25-1 to TRBJ1-2, with 7 bases aligning to TRBD1. This CDR3 is 15 amino acids long. Looked up from germline, CDR1 is MGHDK and CDR2 is SYGVNS. V was clipped by 4 bases and J by 0 bases; unmatched bases: 5. The CDR3 bases are TGTGCCAGCAGTGCAGAGACAGGGACTAACTATGGCTACACCTTC. Translated, it gives CASSAETGTNYGYTF.

The chain has TRBV30 and TRBJ1-1; 7 positions match TRBD1. The trim removed 2 bases at V and 1 base at J, leaving 16 bases unmatched. Germline V CDR1 and CDR2: GTSNPN, SVGIG (reference sequence). The CDR3 is 18 residues long. In nucleotides, the CDR3 is TGTGCCTGGAGTACACAACGACAGGGAATCGGAGCGAACACTGAAGCTTTCTTT. Its protein is CAWSTQRQGIGANTEAFF.

J is TRBJ1-4 and V is TRBV5-1; D gene ambiguous. The V end lost 0 bases, the J end lost 0 bases, and 9 bases lay between the germline ends. This CDR3 spans 16 amino acids. Germline CDR1 SGHRS, CDR2 YFSETQ. This CDR3 reads CASSLVGSTTNEKLFF. DNA for the CDR3: TGCGCCAGCAGCTTGGTAGGCAGCACAACTAATGAAAAACTGTTTTTT.

CDR3 sequence: CASSTTGTGAQETQYF. The CDR3 bases are TGCGCCAGCAGCACTACCGGGACAGGGGCGCAAGAGACCCAGTACTTC. This rearrangement joins TRBV5-1 to TRBJ2-5, with 10 bases identical to TRBD1. The CDR3 contains 16 residues. J gave up 2 bases and V 4 bases, and 8 bases lay outside the gene matches. Germline-derived CDR1 and CDR2 are SGHRS and YFSETQ.

The J gene is TRBJ1-3, the V gene TRBV5-1; D uncertain. Trimming left V 4 bases short and J 0 bases short, with 20 bases between. The germline CDR1 and CDR2 sequences are SGHRS and YFSETQ. This CDR3 contains 18 residues. This CDR3 is CASSHLGPHDLSGNTIYF. Here the CDR3 DNA reads TGCGCCAGCAGCCATTTGGGCCCCCATGACCTCTCTGGAAACACCATATATTTT.

The genes are TRBV19 and TRBJ2-3; 11 bases align to TRBD2. Germline-derived CDR1 and CDR2 are LNHDA and SQIVND (reference sequence). V was pared by 5 bases and J by 6 bases, with 10 bases of the junction left unmatched. The CDR3 contains 16 residues. The chain's CDR3 is CASSVTTSGRMDTQYF. CDR3 DNA: TGTGCCAGTAGTGTTACAACTAGCGGGAGAATGGATACGCAGTATTTT.

This chain links TRBV11-1 with TRBJ2-3; D unclear. Deletions cut 6 bases from V and 9 bases from J, with 13 bases between. Germline V gives CDR1 SGHAT, CDR2 FQDESV (reference sequence). The CDR3 totals 12 residues. The CDR3 DNA sequence: TGTGCCAGCAGTTACGGACGGGTCACGCAGTATTTT. Amino acids: CASSYGRVTQYF.

This chain links TRBV4-1 with TRBJ2-4; 8 nucleotides match TRBD2. CDR1 and CDR2 from the germline V gene are MGHRA and YSYEKL. Trimming took 4 bases from V and 11 from J; bases not matched to a gene: 10. This CDR3 has 14 residues. The DNA of the CDR3 is TGCGCCAGCAGCCGAATGGGAGCGGGAGAGCTTCAGTACTTC. It encodes CASSRMGAGELQYF.

The rearrangement links TRBV5-1 to TRBJ1-2; TRBD1 agrees at 9 bases. Germline V lookup: CDR1 SGHRS, CDR2 YFSETQ. This CDR3 contains 14 residues. V lost 4 bases to trimming and J lost 8 bases; unmatched junction nucleotides: 9. CDR3 nucleotide sequence: TGCGCCAGCAGCGCCTTAGGGACAGGGTACGGCTACACCTTC. It is translated as CASSALGTGYGYTF.

This clone was found once. This chain uses TRBV7-6 with TRBJ2-3; weak D call: TRBD1 (5 bases). Germline CDR1 SGHVS, CDR2 FNYEAQ. The CDR3 extends over 15 amino acids. V was clipped by 1 base and J by 4 bases, with 12 bases between them. Here the CDR3 DNA reads TGTGCCAGCAGCTTAGGGGGTAGGGGCGCAGATACGCAGTATTTT. This gives the protein CASSLGGRGADTQYF. Full variable domain (missing parts from reference TRBV7-6 and TRBJ2-3): GAGVSQSPRYKVTKRGQDVALRCDPISGHVSLYWYRQALGQGPEFLTYFNYEAQQDKSGLPNDRFSAERPEGSISTLTIQRTEQRDSAMYRCASSLGGRGADTQYFGPGTRLTVL.

The chain employs TRBV28 and TRBJ2-5; no clear D. Germline V gene sequence: CDR1 MDHEN, CDR2 SYDVKM. The V gene lost 2 bases and the J gene lost 5 bases, with 9 bases spanning the gap. The CDR3 is 13 residues long. The CDR3 loop reads CASSLRSTETQYF. The CDR3 DNA reads as TGTGCCAGCAGTTTACGGTCCACCGAGACCCAGTACTTC.

This rearrangement joins TRBV27 to TRBJ2-7, with TRBD1 identical over 8 bases. The germline V gene encodes CDR1 MNHEY and CDR2 SMNVEV (reference sequence). This CDR3 has 14 amino acids. V gave up 8 bases and J gave up 8 bases; unmatched junction bases: 14. CDR3 DNA: TGTGCCAGCCTCTCCCAGGGGGCCCCGGGCAAGCAGTACTTC. This sequence encodes CASLSQGAPGKQYF.

V gene TRBV2 combines with J gene TRBJ1-2; TRBD1 aligns across 8 bases. The CDR3 covers 14 residues. Germline V CDR1 and CDR2: SNHLY, FYNNEI. V was pared by 4 bases and J by 2 bases, with 3 bases of the junction left unmatched. The CDR3 bases are TGTGCCAGCAGTGTAGACAGGGGAAACTATGGCTACACCTTC. Protein: CASSVDRGNYGYTF.

V and J are TRBV10-3 and TRBJ2-5; a weak D match, TRBD2 (5 bases). The last part of the DNA fits TRBJ2-7 better; the J call may be wrong. From germline, CDR1 is ENHRY and CDR2 SYGVKD. The CDR3 is 12 amino acids. CDR3 bases: TGTGCCATCAGTAGAGGGAATGGCGAGCAGTACTTC. It codes for CAISRGNGEQYF.

This clone was seen once. This CDR3 is also generated by other DNA sequences in the sample. The gene calls are TRBV5-4 and TRBJ2-5; TRBD2 might be the D (5 bases). The CDR3 totals 14 residues. With 0 bases removed from V and 2 bases from J, the gap between germline ends came to 8 bases. Germline lookup yields CDR1 SGHNT and CDR2 YYREEE (reference sequence). The CDR3 region has the DNA TGTGCCAGCAGCTTGGTAGGCGGGCAAGAGACCCAGTACTTC. Translating gives CASSLVGGQETQYF.

The chain combines TRBV7-9 with TRBJ1-5; no firm D call. The CDR3 sequence is 15 residues long. Germline V gene sequence: CDR1 SEHNR, CDR2 FQNEAQ (reference sequence). The ends were cut back, 5 bases at V and 6 bases at J, with 17 bases in the middle. The CDR3 loop is CASSRTGNRPQPQHF. The CDR3 DNA reads TGTGCCAGCAGCCGTACCGGGAACAGACCTCAGCCCCAGCATTTT.

This rearrangement joins TRBV18 to TRBJ2-3; a possible D gene is TRBD2 (5 bases). The CDR3 has 13 residues. Between the trimmed V and J ends, which lost 4 bases and 1 base, there was a span of 6 bases. Germline CDR1 and CDR2: KGHSH and LQKENI. This CDR3 is CASSRSGTDTQYF. The CDR3 DNA sequence: TGTGCCAGCTCACGTAGCGGCACAGATACGCAGTATTTT. The variable domain in full, with the rest retrieved from reference TRBV18 and TRBJ2-3, is NAGVMQNPRHLVRRRGQEARLRCSPMKGHSHVYWYRQLPEEGLKFMVYLQKENIIDESGMPKERFSAEFPKEGPSILRIQQVVRGDSAAYFCASSRSGTDTQYFGPGTRLTVL.

The genes are TRBV19 and TRBJ2-3; 8 bases align to TRBD1. J gave up 0 bases and V 5 bases, and 10 bases lay outside the gene matches. The CDR3 totals 17 residues. Looked up from germline, CDR1 is LNHDA and CDR2 is SQIVND (reference sequence). The CDR3 spells CASSWGQDPFSTDTQYF. The CDR3 coding sequence is TGTGCCAGTAGTTGGGGACAGGACCCTTTTAGCACAGATACGCAGTATTTT.

V gene TRBV5-1 combines with J gene TRBJ2-5; perhaps TRBD1 as D (6 bases). The J call may be incorrect, as the DNA end agrees better with TRBJ2-7. This CDR3 region has 11 residues. Looked up from germline, CDR1 is SGHRS and CDR2 is YFSETQ. In DNA, the CDR3 is TGCGCCAGCAGCCTGGACAGCGAGCAGTACTTC. Translated, it gives CASSLDSEQYF.

This clone was recorded a few times. V and J are TRBV6-5 and TRBJ1-5; possible D gene TRBD1, 5 bases. CDR1 is MNHEY and CDR2 is SVGAGI in the germline V gene. This CDR3 has 12 amino acids. The V end was cut by 8 bases, the J end by 3 bases, with 8 bases between. In nucleotides, the CDR3 is TGTGCCAGCGGGGCCCACAATCAGCCCCAGCATTTT. Protein product: CASGAHNQPQHF.

The CDR3 sequence is CASSGKTSGSLINEQFF. CDR3 DNA: TGTGCCAGCAGTGGAAAGACTAGCGGGAGTTTAATCAATGAGCAGTTCTTC. This chain uses TRBV6-1 with TRBJ2-1; TRBD2 matches at 12 bases. The CDR3 runs 17 residues. After removal of 4 bases from V and 6 bases from J, the junction contained 10 bases not matched to a gene. Germline CDR1 MNHNS, CDR2 SASEGT.

CDR3 sequence (DNA): TGTGCCATCAGTGAGTCGCAGGGGCGGGGGACTGGGGAGTTCTTC. Its protein is CAISESQGRGTGEFF. The V call is TRBV10-3, the J call TRBJ2-1; maybe TRBD2 (7 bases). Germline V lookup: CDR1 ENHRY, CDR2 SYGVKD. V was trimmed by 0 bases and J by 14 bases, leaving 20 bases between them. The CDR3 runs to 15 residues.

V is TRBV7-9 and J is TRBJ2-4, with unresolved D. CDR1 SEHNR and CDR2 FQNEAQ come from the germline V gene (reference sequence). The CDR3 covers 15 residues. V was pared by 5 bases and J by 7 bases, with 18 bases between. The CDR3 protein is CASSLARASRNIQYF. The CDR3 DNA reads TGTGCCAGCAGCCTTGCGCGAGCCTCGAGGAACATTCAGTACTTC.

The rearrangement joins TRBV5-4 to TRBJ2-7; D might be TRBD1 (6 bases). The V end lost 7 bases, the J end lost 0 bases, and 17 bases lay between the germline ends. This CDR3 comprises 15 residues. Germline values: CDR1 SGHNT, CDR2 YYREEE (reference sequence). CDR3 bases: TGTGCCAGCGGGACATCCGGGAAGAGCTCCTACGAGCAGTACTTC. Amino acids: CASGTSGKSSYEQYF.

V usage is TRBV29-1 and J usage is TRBJ2-1; D is unclear. The germline gives CDR1 SQVTM, CDR2 ANQGSEA. Trimming removed 4 bases at V and 10 bases at J, with 8 bases between. The CDR3 consists of 10 residues. The CDR3 reads CSVGKIEQFF. The CDR3 bases are TGCAGCGTTGGTAAGATAGAGCAGTTCTTC.

On this clone itself: Other DNA sequences within the sample encode an identical CDR3. J is TRBJ2-1 and V is TRBV28, with 11 bases fitting TRBD1. This CDR3 has 16 residues. Germline V gene data show CDR1 as MDHEN and CDR2 as SYDVKM. After removal of 4 bases from V and 4 bases from J, the junction contained 6 bases not matched to a gene. The CDR3: CASSSPGTGGYNEQFF. The DNA of the CDR3 is TGTGCCAGCAGTTCCCCCGGGACAGGGGGGTACAATGAGCAGTTCTTC.

The chain links TRBV5-1 to TRBJ1-3; TRBD1 is a possible D gene (6 bases). Looked up from germline, CDR1 is SGHRS and CDR2 is YFSETQ. CDR3 size: 20 residues. V was pared by 4 bases and J by 1 base, with 27 bases between. The CDR3 DNA is TGCGCCAGCAGCCCCCGGGGGGGCCCCCTACAAGACGCGTCTGGAAACACCATATATTTT. Protein product: CASSPRGGPLQDASGNTIYF.

V usage is TRBV4-1 and J usage is TRBJ2-1; TRBD2 agrees at 7 bases. This CDR3 has 11 amino acids. With 7 bases clipped from V and 12 bases from J, the junction kept 6 bases outside the gene matches. Germline V gene data show CDR1 as MGHRA and CDR2 as YSYEKL. The CDR3 loop reads CASTYGGLQFF. The CDR3 region has the DNA TGCGCCAGCACCTACGGGGGGTTGCAGTTCTTC.

The chain combines TRBV5-1 with TRBJ2-3; D might be TRBD2 (5 bases). V lost 0 bases and J lost 4, with 9 bases in between. There are 14 residues in the CDR3. Germline-derived CDR1 and CDR2 are SGHRS and YFSETQ. CDR3 sequence: CASSLVGAADTQYF. The CDR3 coding sequence is TGCGCCAGCAGCTTGGTGGGAGCGGCAGATACGCAGTATTTT.